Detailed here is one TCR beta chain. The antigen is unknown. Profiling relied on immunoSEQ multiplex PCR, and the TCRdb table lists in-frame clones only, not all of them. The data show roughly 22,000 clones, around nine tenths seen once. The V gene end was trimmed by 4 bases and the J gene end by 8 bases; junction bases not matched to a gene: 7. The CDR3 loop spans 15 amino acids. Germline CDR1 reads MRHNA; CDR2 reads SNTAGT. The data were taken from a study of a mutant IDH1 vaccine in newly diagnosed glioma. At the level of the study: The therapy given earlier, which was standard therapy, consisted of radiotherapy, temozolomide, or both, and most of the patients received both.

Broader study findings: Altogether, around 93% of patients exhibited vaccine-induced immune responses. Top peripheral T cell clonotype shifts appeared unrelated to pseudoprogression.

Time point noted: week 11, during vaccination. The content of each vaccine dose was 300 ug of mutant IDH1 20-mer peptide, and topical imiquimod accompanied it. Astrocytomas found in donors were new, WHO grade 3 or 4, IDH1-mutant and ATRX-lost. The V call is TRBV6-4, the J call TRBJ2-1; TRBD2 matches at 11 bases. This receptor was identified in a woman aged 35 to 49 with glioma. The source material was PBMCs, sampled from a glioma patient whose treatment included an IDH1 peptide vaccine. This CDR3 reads CASSVSGLAADEQFF. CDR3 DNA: TGTGCCAGCAGTGTATCGGGACTAGCGGCAGATGAGCAGTTCTTC.